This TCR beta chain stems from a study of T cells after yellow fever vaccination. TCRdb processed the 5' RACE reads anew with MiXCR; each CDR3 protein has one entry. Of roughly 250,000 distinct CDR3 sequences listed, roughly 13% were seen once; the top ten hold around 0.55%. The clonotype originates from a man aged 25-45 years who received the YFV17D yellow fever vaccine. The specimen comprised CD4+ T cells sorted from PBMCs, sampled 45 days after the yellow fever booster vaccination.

The CDR3 sequence is CASSSTSGRYEQYF. The CDR3 nucleotides are TGTGCCAGCAGTTCGACTAGCGGGCGGTACGAGCAGTACTTC. The genes are TRBV28 and TRBJ2-7; 10 nucleotides align to TRBD2. J gave up 4 bases and V 4 bases, and 4 bases lay outside the gene matches. Germline V lookup: CDR1 MDHEN, CDR2 SYDVKM. The CDR3 extends over 14 amino acids. The whole variable domain, remainder taken from reference TRBV28 and TRBJ2-7, is DVKVTQSSRYLVKRTGEKVFLECVQDMDHENMFWYRQDPGLGLRLIYFSYDVKMKEKGDIPEGYSVSREKKERFSLILESASTNQTSMYLCASSSTSGRYEQYFGPGTRLTVT.